Listed here are 21 T cell receptor beta chains from one sample, sequenced in a study of shared clonotypes between healthy human individuals. Profiling relied on immunoSEQ multiplex PCR, and the TCRdb table lists in-frame clones only, not all of them. The sample lists millions of clones, around 95% seen once, with 0.13% in the top ten. The sequencing sample was made of naive CD4+ T cells sorted from blood. The subset denotes: CD45RA+ positively selected. Every receptor here comes from a man between 18 and 29 years old in good health.

The rearrangement uses TRBV5-4 and TRBJ2-7; 9 bases match TRBD1. The V and J ends lost 5 bases and 7 bases, in that order; junction bases with no gene match: 7. In germline, CDR1 is SGHNT, CDR2 YYREEE (reference sequence). The CDR3 length is 13 residues. CDR3 sequence reads: CASRKQGAGEQYF. The CDR3 bases are TGTGCCAGCAGAAAACAGGGGGCAGGGGAGCAGTACTTC.

Here the CDR3 reads CASSTLDRAYGYTF. Written as DNA, the CDR3 is TGTGCCAGCAGTACACTAGACAGGGCCTATGGCTACACCTTC. The chain has TRBV6-5 and TRBJ1-2; 7 bases line up with TRBD1. This CDR3 contains 14 residues. The junction had 7 bases not matched to a gene; V was cut back by 5 bases and J by 4 bases. CDR1 is MNHEY, CDR2 SVGAGI, per germline.

The chain employs TRBV28 and TRBJ1-1; no reliable D call. The CDR3 has 12 amino acids. Germline V CDR1 and CDR2: MDHEN, SYDVKM. Trimming took off 5 bases at V and 4 bases at J, with 8 bases between the two ends. CDR3 DNA sequence: TGTGCCAGCAGTAAGGGAGTCACTGAAGCTTTCTTT. This codes for CASSKGVTEAFF.

This chain joins TRBV7-8 and TRBJ2-7; no clear D. V was pared by 5 bases and J by 3 bases, with 8 bases between. CDR1 is SGHVS, CDR2 FQNEAQ, per germline. This CDR3 is built from 12 residues. CDR3 amino acids: CASSAALYEQYF. In DNA, the CDR3 is TGTGCCAGCAGCGCTGCTCTCTACGAGCAGTACTTC.

In this sample, this clone turned up once. This chain links TRBV9 with TRBJ1-6; D ambiguous. This CDR3 region has 14 residues. CDR1 SGDLS and CDR2 YYNGEE come from the germline V gene. With 4 bases removed from V and 6 bases from J, the gap between germline ends came to 11 bases. In DNA, the CDR3 is TGTGCCAGCAGCCCAAAAGACCGTAATTCACCCCTCCACTTT. This gives the protein CASSPKDRNSPLHF.

V is TRBV19 and J is TRBJ2-3; TRBD2 is a possible D gene (5 bases). Germline V lookup: CDR1 LNHDA, CDR2 SQIVND (reference sequence). The CDR3 is made up of 16 amino acids. Trimming left V 6 bases short and J 0 bases short, with 16 bases between. The CDR3 loop reads CASSTPWRTSTDTQYF. The CDR3 nucleotides are TGTGCCAGTAGCACCCCTTGGAGGACCAGCACAGATACGCAGTATTTT.

This clone was recorded at least ten times. The chain employs TRBV11-1 and TRBJ1-4; D gene ambiguous. Trimming cost V 1 base and J 0 bases, with 6 bases left between them. From germline, CDR1 is SGHAT and CDR2 FQDESV (reference sequence). The CDR3 loop spans 15 amino acids. CDR3 protein: CASSLGGATNEKLFF. The CDR3 nucleotides read TGTGCCAGCAGCTTAGGGGGAGCAACTAATGAAAAACTGTTTTTT.

The rearrangement joins TRBV4-3 to TRBJ2-3, with D unclear. V was trimmed by 1 base and J by 2 bases, leaving 7 bases between them. Per the germline V gene, CDR1 is LGHNA and CDR2 is YSLEER. The CDR3 contains 14 residues. CDR3 amino acids: CASSQGPYTDTQYF. The CDR3 DNA sequence: TGCGCCAGCAGCCAAGGTCCGTACACAGATACGCAGTATTTT.

The chain joins TRBV28 to TRBJ1-2; the D gene is possibly TRBD1 (5 bases). The CDR3 is made up of 14 amino acids. V lost 5 bases, J lost 2 bases, and 12 bases lay in between. Germline V gene data show CDR1 as MDHEN and CDR2 as SYDVKM. CDR3 protein: CASSGGGANYGYTF. DNA of the CDR3: TGTGCCAGCAGTGGAGGAGGGGCCAACTATGGCTACACCTTC.

V usage is TRBV9 and J usage is TRBJ1-5; no definite D call. Germline CDR1 is SGDLS and CDR2 is YYNGEE. The CDR3 sequence is 15 residues long. The V gene lost 0 bases and the J gene lost 1 base, with 8 bases spanning the gap. The CDR3 sequence is CASSVGVESNQPQHF. The CDR3 nucleotides read TGTGCCAGCAGCGTAGGGGTAGAGAGCAATCAGCCCCAGCATTTT.

The chain is built from TRBV30 and TRBJ2-6, with D uncertain. V lost 1 base to trimming and J lost 12 bases, with 7 bases between them. CDR3 length: 11 residues. Germline V lookup: CDR1 GTSNPN, CDR2 SVGIG (reference sequence). The CDR3 nucleotides read TGTGCCTGGAGTGGGACGACCGTCCTGACTTTC. Residues: CAWSGTTVLTF.

This clone was detected ten times or more. The V and J genes are TRBV5-6 and TRBJ2-2; the D call may be TRBD1 or TRBD2 (5 bases each). The CDR3 loop spans 15 amino acids. The V end lost 5 bases, the J end lost 2 bases, and 13 bases lay between the germline ends. The germline V gene encodes CDR1 SGHDT and CDR2 YYEEEE. CDR3 bases: TGTGCCAGCAGTCCCCGGGGACGAAACACCGGGGAGCTGTTTTTT. It translates to CASSPRGRNTGELFF. Full variable domain (remainder filled in from reference TRBV5-6 and TRBJ2-2): DAGVTQSPTHLIKTRGQQVTLRCSPKSGHDTVSWYQQALGQGPQFIFQYYEEEERQRGNFPDRFSGHQFPNYSSELNVNALLLGDSALYLCASSPRGRNTGELFFGEGSRLTVL.

A word on this clone: Other nucleotide sequences in the sample specify the same CDR3. This chain links TRBV6-5 with TRBJ1-1; D unclear. The CDR3 sequence is 12 residues long. Germline V CDR1 and CDR2: MNHEY, SVGAGI. Trimming pared 3 bases from V and 1 base from J, leaving 3 bases between. In DNA, the CDR3 is TGTGCCAGCAGTTATTCGAACACTGAAGCTTTCTTT. Its translation: CASSYSNTEAFF.

This clone was picked up a small number of times. The V call is TRBV27, the J call TRBJ2-1; 11 bases are shared with TRBD2. The CDR3 loop spans 15 amino acids. Per the germline V gene, CDR1 is MNHEY and CDR2 is SMNVEV (reference sequence). V lost 3 bases to trimming and J lost 2 bases; unmatched junction nucleotides: 0. The CDR3 protein is CASSFSGRAYNEQFF. Here the CDR3 DNA reads TGTGCCAGCAGTTTTAGCGGGAGGGCCTACAATGAGCAGTTCTTC.

V usage is TRBV6-1 and J usage is TRBJ2-5; D might be TRBD1 (6 bases). V was shortened by 5 bases and J by 6 bases, with 16 bases between the two germline ends. CDR1 is MNHNS, CDR2 SASEGT, per germline. The CDR3 contains 14 residues. CDR3: CASSRTGLGKTQYF. In DNA form, the CDR3 reads TGTGCCAGCAGTCGAACAGGGTTGGGAAAGACCCAGTACTTC.

The rearrangement uses TRBV2 and TRBJ2-2; tentative D call: TRBD2 (7 bases). Looked up from germline, CDR1 is SNHLY and CDR2 is FYNNEI. Trimming took 8 bases from V and 3 from J, leaving 16 bases between them. The CDR3 is 15 residues long. The CDR3 bases are TGTGCCAGCGGGGCCGGCGGGGGCTACACCGGGGAGCTGTTTTTT. It translates to CASGAGGGYTGELFF.

In nucleotides, the CDR3 is TGTGCCAGCAGCCAAGGAGGCAGCCAGCTATACGAGCAGTACTTC. This sequence encodes CASSQGGSQLYEQYF. J is TRBJ2-7 and V is TRBV14; D is unclear. Germline V gene lookup returns CDR1 SGHDN and CDR2 FVKESK. V gave up 1 base and J gave up 4 bases, with 14 bases separating them. CDR3 length: 15 amino acids.

This chain uses TRBV4-1 with TRBJ2-3; D is uncertain. Germline lookup yields CDR1 MGHRA and CDR2 YSYEKL. V was cut by 4 bases and J by 1 base, with 15 bases left in between. The CDR3 spans 16 residues. CDR3: CASSPTPPWGTDTQYF. CDR3 bases: TGCGCCAGCAGCCCCACTCCACCGTGGGGCACAGATACGCAGTATTTT.

This clone was observed once. The chain is built from TRBV15 and TRBJ2-1, with D perhaps matching TRBD2 (6 bases). The CDR3 contains 16 residues. In germline, CDR1 is LNHNV, CDR2 YYDKDF (reference sequence). The germline V and J ends were trimmed by 1 base and 1 base, with 11 bases remaining between them. CDR3 coding DNA: TGTGCCACCAGCAGAGTGCGACTAGTTTCCTACAATGAGCAGTTCTTC. It encodes CATSRVRLVSYNEQFF.

The chain links TRBV7-9 to TRBJ2-1; either TRBD1 or TRBD2 may supply D (5 bases each). The germline V and J ends were trimmed by 8 bases and 8 bases, with 22 bases remaining between them. Germline CDR1 reads SEHNR; CDR2 reads FQNEAQ (reference sequence). The CDR3 extends over 15 amino acids. This CDR3 is CASSQPGTSIHEQFF. The CDR3 coding sequence is TGTGCCAGCTCTCAGCCCGGGACCTCTATCCATGAGCAGTTCTTC.

V and J are TRBV19 and TRBJ1-5; 11 positions agree with TRBD1. Germline CDR1 is LNHDA and CDR2 is SQIVND (reference sequence). Germline trimming cut 8 bases from V and 5 bases from J; bases unmatched to any gene: 8. The CDR3 sequence is 15 residues long. This chain's CDR3 is CASEGRTGGDQPQHF. The CDR3 bases are TGTGCCAGTGAAGGTCGGACAGGGGGCGATCAGCCCCAGCATTTT.